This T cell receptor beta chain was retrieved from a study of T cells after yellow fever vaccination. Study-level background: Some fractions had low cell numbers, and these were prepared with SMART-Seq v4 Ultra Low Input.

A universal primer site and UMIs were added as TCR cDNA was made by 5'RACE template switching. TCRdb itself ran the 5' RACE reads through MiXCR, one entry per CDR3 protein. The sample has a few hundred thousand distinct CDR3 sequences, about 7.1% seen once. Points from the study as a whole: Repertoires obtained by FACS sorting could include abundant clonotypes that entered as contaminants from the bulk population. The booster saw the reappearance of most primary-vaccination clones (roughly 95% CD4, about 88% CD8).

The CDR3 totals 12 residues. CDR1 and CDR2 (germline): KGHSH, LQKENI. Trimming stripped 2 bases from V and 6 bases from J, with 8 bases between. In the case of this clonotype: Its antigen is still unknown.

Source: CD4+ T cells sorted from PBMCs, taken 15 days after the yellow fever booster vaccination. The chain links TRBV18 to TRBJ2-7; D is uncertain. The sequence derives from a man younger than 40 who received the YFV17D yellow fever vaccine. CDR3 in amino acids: CASSPYDTEQYF. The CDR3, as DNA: TGTGCCAGCTCACCATACGACACCGAGCAGTACTTC.